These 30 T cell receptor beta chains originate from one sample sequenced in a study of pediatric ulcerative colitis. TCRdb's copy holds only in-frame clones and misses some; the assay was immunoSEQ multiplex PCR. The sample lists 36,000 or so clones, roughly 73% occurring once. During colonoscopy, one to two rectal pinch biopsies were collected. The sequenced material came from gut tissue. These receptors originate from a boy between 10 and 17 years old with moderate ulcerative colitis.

CDR3: CASSRGTDTGELFF. As DNA, the CDR3 is TGCGCCAGCAGCCGCGGGACAGACACCGGGGAGCTGTTTTTT. The V and J genes are TRBV4-1 and TRBJ2-2; D is possibly TRBD1 (7 bases). The CDR3 runs 14 residues. The V and J ends lost 4 bases and 3 bases respectively, with 9 bases between them. Germline CDR1 and CDR2: MGHRA and YSYEKL.

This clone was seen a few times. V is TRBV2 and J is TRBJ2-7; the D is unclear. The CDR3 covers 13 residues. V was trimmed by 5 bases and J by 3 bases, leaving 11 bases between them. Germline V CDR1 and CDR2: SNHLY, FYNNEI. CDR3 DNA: TGTGCCAGCAGTATTGGGCTAGACTACGAGCAGTACTTC. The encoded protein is CASSIGLDYEQYF.

The CDR3 bases are TGTGCCATCAGTGAGTCGTCAGGGAGGAACCAGAACACTGAAGCTTTCTTT. The encoded protein is CAISESSGRNQNTEAFF. The rearrangement links TRBV10-3 to TRBJ1-1; D possibly corresponds to TRBD1 (5 bases). The V gene's germline CDR1 is ENHRY and CDR2 SYGVKD. The CDR3 has 17 residues. V lost 0 bases and J 1 base, leaving 15 bases between the germline ends.

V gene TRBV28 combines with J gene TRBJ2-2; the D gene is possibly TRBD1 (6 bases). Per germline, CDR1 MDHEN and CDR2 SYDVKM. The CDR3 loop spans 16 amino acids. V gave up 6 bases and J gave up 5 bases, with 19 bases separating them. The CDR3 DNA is TGTGCCAGCAGCCGTAAGCCACAGGGAGATACCGGGGAGCTGTTTTTT. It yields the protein CASSRKPQGDTGELFF.

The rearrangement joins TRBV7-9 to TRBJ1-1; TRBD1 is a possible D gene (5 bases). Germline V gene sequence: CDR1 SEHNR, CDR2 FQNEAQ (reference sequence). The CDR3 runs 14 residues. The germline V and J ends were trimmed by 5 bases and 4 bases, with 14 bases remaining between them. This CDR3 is CASSQLGVGTEAFF. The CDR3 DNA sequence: TGTGCCAGCAGCCAACTAGGGGTAGGCACTGAAGCTTTCTTT.

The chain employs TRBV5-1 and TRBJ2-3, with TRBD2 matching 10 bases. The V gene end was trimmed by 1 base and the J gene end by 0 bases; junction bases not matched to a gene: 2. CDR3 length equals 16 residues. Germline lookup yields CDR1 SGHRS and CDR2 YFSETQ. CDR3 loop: CASSLLLAGSTDTQYF. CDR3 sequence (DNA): TGCGCCAGCAGCTTGTTACTAGCGGGGAGCACAGATACGCAGTATTTT.

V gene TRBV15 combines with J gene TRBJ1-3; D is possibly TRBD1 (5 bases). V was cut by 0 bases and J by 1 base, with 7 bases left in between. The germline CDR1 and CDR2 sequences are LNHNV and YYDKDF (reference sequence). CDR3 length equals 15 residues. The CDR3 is CATSRDRGSGNTIYF. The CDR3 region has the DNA TGTGCCACCAGCAGAGATAGGGGTTCTGGAAACACCATATATTTT.

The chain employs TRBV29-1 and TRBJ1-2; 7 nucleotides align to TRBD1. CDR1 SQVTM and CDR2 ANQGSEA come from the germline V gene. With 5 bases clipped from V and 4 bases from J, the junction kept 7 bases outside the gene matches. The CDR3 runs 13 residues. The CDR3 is CSVTQGPSYGYTF. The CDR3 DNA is TGCAGCGTTACACAGGGGCCTAGCTATGGCTACACCTTC.

The CDR3, as DNA: TGTGCCAGTACGGGAGGCTGGGAACTGTTTTTT. Amino acids: CASTGGWELFF. The V gene is TRBV19, the J gene TRBJ1-4; D gene uncertain. Germline V gene data show CDR1 as LNHDA and CDR2 as SQIVND (reference sequence). Trimming took 7 bases from V and 12 from J, leaving 12 bases between them. The CDR3 consists of 11 residues.

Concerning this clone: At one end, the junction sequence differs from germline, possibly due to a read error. For the CDR3, the DNA is TGTGCTAGCAGCCTCTCGGGGGGCCACAATGAGCAGTTCTTC. Its translation is CASSLSGGHNEQFF. The chain couples TRBV7-7 to TRBJ2-1; possibly TRBD2 for D (7 bases). CDR3 length: 14 amino acids. The V gene's germline CDR1 is SSHAT and CDR2 FNYEAQ (reference sequence).

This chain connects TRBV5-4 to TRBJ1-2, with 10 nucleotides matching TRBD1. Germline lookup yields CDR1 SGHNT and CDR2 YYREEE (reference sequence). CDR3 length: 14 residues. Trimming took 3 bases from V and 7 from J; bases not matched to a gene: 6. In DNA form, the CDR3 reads TGTGCCAGCAGCTCCGACAGGGGGCTGGGTGGCTACACCTTC. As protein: CASSSDRGLGGYTF.

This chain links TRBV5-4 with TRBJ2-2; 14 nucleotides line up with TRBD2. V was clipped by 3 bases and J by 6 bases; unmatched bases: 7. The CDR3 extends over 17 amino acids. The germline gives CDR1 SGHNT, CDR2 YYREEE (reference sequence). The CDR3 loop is CASSSGTSGSWAGELFF. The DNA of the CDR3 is TGTGCCAGCAGCTCCGGGACTAGCGGGAGTTGGGCCGGGGAGCTGTTTTTT.

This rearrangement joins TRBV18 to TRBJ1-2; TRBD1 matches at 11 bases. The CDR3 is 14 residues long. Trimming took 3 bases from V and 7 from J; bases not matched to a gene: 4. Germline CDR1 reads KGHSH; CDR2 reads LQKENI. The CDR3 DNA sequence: TGTGCCAGCTCACCTCTGGGACAGGGGGTTGGCTACACCTTC. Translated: CASSPLGQGVGYTF. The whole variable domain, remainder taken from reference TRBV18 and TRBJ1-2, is NAGVMQNPRHLVRRRGQEARLRCSPMKGHSHVYWYRQLPEEGLKFMVYLQKENIIDESGMPKERFSAEFPKEGPSILRIQQVVRGDSAAYFCASSPLGQGVGYTFGSGTRLTVV.

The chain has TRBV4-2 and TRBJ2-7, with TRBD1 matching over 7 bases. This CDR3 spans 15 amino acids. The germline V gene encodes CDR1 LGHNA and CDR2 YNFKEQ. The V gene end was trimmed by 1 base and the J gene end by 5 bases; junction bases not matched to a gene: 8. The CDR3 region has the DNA TGTGCCAGCAGCCAAGGGAAGGGGGCGGTCAACGAGCAGTACTTC. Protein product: CASSQGKGAVNEQYF.

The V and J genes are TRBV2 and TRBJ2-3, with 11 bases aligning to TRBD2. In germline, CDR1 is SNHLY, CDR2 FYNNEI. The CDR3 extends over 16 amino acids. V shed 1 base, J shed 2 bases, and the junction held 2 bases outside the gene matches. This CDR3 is CASSEVGLAVTDTQYF. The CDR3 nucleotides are TGTGCCAGCAGTGAAGTGGGACTAGCGGTCACAGATACGCAGTATTTT. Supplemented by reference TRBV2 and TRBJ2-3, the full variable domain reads EPEVTQTPSHQVTQMGQEVILRCVPISNHLYFYWYRQILGQKVEFLVSFYNNEISEKSEIFDDQFSVERPDGSNFTLKIRSTKLEDSAMYFCASSEVGLAVTDTQYFGPGTRLTVL.

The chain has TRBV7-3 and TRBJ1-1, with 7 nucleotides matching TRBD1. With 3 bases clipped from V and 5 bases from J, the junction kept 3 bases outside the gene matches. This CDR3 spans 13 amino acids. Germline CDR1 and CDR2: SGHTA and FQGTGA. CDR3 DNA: TGTGCCAGCAGCTTTGACAGGGCTACTGAAGCTTTCTTT. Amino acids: CASSFDRATEAFF.

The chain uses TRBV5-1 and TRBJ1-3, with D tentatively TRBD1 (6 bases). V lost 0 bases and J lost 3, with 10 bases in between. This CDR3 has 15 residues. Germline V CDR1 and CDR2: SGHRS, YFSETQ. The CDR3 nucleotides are TGCGCCAGCAGCTTGGGCAGGGGCTTTGGAAACACCATATATTTT. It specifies CASSLGRGFGNTIYF.

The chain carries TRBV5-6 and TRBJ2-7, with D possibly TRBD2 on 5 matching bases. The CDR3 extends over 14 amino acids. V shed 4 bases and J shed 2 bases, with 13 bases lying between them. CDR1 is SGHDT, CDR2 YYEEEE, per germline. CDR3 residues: CASSAGILPYEQYF. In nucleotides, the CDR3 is TGTGCCAGCAGCGCCGGGATCTTACCCTACGAGCAGTACTTC.

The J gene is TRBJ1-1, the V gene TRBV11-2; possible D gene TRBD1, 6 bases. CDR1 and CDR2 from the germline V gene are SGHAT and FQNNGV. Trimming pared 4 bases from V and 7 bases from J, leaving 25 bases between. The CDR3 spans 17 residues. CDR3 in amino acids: CASSSRGSGEGGNEAFF. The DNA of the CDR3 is TGTGCCAGCAGCTCCAGGGGCTCGGGTGAGGGGGGCAATGAAGCTTTCTTT.

The CDR3 reads CASNPRGRGTSAGELFF. The DNA of the CDR3 is TGCGCCAGCAACCCACGAGGCAGGGGGACTAGTGCCGGGGAGCTGTTTTTT. V gene TRBV5-1 combines with J gene TRBJ2-2, with TRBD2 as a possible D gene (8 bases). The CDR3 has 17 amino acids. The V end lost 6 bases, the J end lost 6 bases, and 24 bases lay between the germline ends. From germline, CDR1 is SGHRS and CDR2 YFSETQ.

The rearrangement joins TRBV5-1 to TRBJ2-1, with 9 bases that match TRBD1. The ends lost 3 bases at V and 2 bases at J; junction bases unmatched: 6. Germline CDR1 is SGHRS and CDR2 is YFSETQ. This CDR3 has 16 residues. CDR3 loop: CASSSITGGTYNEQFF. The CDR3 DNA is TGCGCCAGCAGCTCGATTACAGGGGGCACCTACAATGAGCAGTTCTTC.

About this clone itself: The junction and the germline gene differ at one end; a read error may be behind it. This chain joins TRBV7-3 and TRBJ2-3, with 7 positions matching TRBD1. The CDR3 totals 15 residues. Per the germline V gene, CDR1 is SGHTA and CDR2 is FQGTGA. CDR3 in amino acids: CASSLTGDRTDTQYF. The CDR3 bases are TGTGCCAGCAGCCTAACAGGGGACCGCACAGATACGCAGTATTTT.

CDR3 DNA sequence: TGCGCCAGCAGGCGACAGGGGGCTGTTGGCACAGATACGCAGTATTTT. Encoded protein: CASRRQGAVGTDTQYF. The chain uses TRBV5-1 and TRBJ2-3; TRBD1 matches 10 bases. Looked up from germline, CDR1 is SGHRS and CDR2 is YFSETQ. V shed 5 bases, J shed 1 base, and the junction held 7 bases outside the gene matches. There are 16 residues in the CDR3. The full variable domain, in which reference TRBV5-1 and TRBJ2-3 provide the parts outside the CDR3, is KAGVTQTPRYLIKTRGQQVTLSCSPISGHRSVSWYQQTPGQGLQFLFEYFSETQRNKGNFPGRFSGRQFSNSRSEMNVSTLELGDSALYLCASRRQGAVGTDTQYFGPGTRLTVL.

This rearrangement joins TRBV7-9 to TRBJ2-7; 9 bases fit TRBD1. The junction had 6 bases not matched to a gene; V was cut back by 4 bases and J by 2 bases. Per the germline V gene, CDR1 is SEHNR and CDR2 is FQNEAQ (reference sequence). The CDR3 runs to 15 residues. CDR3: CASSSPRDRAYEQYF. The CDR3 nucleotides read TGTGCCAGCAGCTCGCCCCGGGACAGGGCCTACGAGCAGTACTTC.

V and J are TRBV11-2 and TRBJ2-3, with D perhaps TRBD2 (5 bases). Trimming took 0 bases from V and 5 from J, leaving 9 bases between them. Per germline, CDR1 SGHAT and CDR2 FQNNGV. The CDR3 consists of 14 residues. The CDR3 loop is CASSLELVVDTQYF. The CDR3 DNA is TGTGCCAGCAGCTTAGAACTAGTTGTAGATACGCAGTATTTT.

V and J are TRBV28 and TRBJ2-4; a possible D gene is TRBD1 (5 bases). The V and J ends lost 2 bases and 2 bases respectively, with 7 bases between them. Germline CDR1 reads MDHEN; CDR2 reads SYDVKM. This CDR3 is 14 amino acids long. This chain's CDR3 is CASSLQGTKNIQYF. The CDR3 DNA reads TGTGCCAGCAGTTTACAGGGAACCAAAAACATTCAGTACTTC.

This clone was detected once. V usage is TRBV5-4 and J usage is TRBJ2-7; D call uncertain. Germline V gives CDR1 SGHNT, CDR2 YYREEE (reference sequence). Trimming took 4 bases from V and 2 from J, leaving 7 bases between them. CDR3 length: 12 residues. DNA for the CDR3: TGTGCCAGCAGCGGAGATACCTACGAGCAGTACTTC. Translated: CASSGDTYEQYF.

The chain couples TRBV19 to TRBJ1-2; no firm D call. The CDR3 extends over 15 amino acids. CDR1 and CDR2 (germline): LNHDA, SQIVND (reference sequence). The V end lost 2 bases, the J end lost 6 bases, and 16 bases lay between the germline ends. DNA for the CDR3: TGTGCCAGTAGTATATCTTTGGGAAAGGAGAATGGCTACACCTTC. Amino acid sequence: CASSISLGKENGYTF.

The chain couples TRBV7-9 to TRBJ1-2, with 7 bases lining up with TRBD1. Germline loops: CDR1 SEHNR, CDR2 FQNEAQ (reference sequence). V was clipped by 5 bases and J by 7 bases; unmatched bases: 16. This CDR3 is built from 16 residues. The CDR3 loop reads CASSPDRQGTQRGYTF. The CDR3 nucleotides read TGTGCCAGCAGCCCCGACCGACAGGGCACACAGCGTGGCTACACCTTC.

CDR3 sequence (DNA): TGCGCCAGCAGACTAGCGGGAGCGGACAATGAGCAGTTCTTC. The encoded protein is CASRLAGADNEQFF. The genes are TRBV5-1 and TRBJ2-1, with 11 bases fitting TRBD2. The trim removed 5 bases at V and 5 bases at J, leaving 3 bases unmatched. Germline CDR1 reads SGHRS; CDR2 reads YFSETQ. The CDR3 sequence is 14 residues long.